Given below is one T cell receptor (beta chain) in context. The sample belongs to a study of shared clonotypes between healthy human individuals. Germline CDR1 and CDR2: MDHEN and SYDVKM. V was cut by 8 bases and J by 7 bases, with 11 bases left in between. The CDR3 has 11 residues. This table comes from immunoSEQ multiplex PCR, and its TCRdb copy is limited to in-frame clones, with some not included. The table has roughly 2,300,000 clones, about nine tenths seen once. Sequenced material: naive CD4+ T cells from PBMCs. Sample subset: CD45RA+ positively selected. V and J are TRBV28 and TRBJ1-1; D uncertain. The source is a man between 18 and 29 years old in good health. Some clones in this sample may be carry-over from other donors' samples. The CDR3 sequence is CASSPFNEAFF. The CDR3 DNA follows: TGTGCCAGCTCCCCCTTCAATGAAGCTTTCTTT.